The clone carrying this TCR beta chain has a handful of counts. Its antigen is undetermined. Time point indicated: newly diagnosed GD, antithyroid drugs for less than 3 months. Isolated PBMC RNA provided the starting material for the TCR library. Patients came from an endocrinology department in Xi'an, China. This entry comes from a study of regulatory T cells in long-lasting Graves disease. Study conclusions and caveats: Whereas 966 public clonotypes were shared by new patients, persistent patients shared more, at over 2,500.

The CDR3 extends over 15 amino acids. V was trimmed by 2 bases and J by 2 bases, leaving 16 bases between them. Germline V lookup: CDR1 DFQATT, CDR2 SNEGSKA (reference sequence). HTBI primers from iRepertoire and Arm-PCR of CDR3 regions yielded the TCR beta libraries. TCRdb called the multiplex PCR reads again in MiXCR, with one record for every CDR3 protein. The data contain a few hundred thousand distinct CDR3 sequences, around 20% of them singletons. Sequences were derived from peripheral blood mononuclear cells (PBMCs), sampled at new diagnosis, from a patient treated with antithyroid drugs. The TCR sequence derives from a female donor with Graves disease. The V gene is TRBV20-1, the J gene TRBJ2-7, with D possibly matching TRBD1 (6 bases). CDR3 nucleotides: TGCAGTGCTAGACCGACGACAGGTGGTACCTACGAGCAGTACTTC. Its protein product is CSARPTTGGTYEQYF.